This is a list of T cell receptor beta chains from one sample in a study of T-cell reconstitution after alpha-beta-depleted transplantation in children. TCRdb used MiXCR to reprocess the PCR reads, holding one entry per CDR3 protein. The profile covers 210,000 or so distinct CDR3 sequences, with roughly 11% appearing a single time and 25% to 30% taken by the ten largest. The sequenced sample was PBMCs, obtained before TCRalphabeta/CD19-depleted stem cell transplant. The receptors derive from a child less than two years old with acute myeloid leukemia, due to receive a stem cell transplant. Both conserved end residues are part of each CDR3. D genes are given only for firm matches. The size field is filled for only some rows; it gives once, few, many or a size class.

V,J,D,size,DNA,CDR3
TRBV12-3/TRBV12-4,TRBJ2-1,TRBD2,many,TGTGCCAGCAGCCGCCGACTAGCGTACTACAATGAGCAGTTCTTC,CASSRRLAYYNEQFF
TRBV14,TRBJ2-1,-,many,TGTGCCAGCAGCCAATTCGCGGACCCCTACAATGAGCAGTTCTTC,CASSQFADPYNEQFF
TRBV11-2,TRBJ2-7,TRBD2,many,TGTGCCAGCAGGCCCCGACTAGCCCTTAACGAGCAGTACTTC,CASRPRLALNEQYF
TRBV3-1,TRBJ2-5,TRBD2,-,TGTGCCAGCAGCCCTAGCCGGACTAGTGGGTGGGAGACCCAGTACTTC,CASSPSRTSGWETQYF
TRBV29-1,TRBJ1-1,-,many,TGCAGCGTTGAAGACTTTCCGGGTCTACGGACATTCACTGAAGCTTTCTTT,CSVEDFPGLRTFTEAFF
TRBV18,TRBJ1-1,TRBD1,few,TGTGCCAGCTCACCCCTCGACAGGGATGAAGCTTTCTTT,CASSPLDRDEAFF
TRBV20-1,TRBJ1-5,-,many,TGCAGTGCTAGAGAGGTAGGCAATCAGCCCCAGCATTTT,CSAREVGNQPQHF
TRBV20-1,TRBJ1-3,-,many,TGCAGTGCTAGAGATTTTGGACAGCGATTTGGAAACACCATATATTTT,CSARDFGQRFGNTIYF
TRBV3-1,TRBJ2-1,-,many,TGTGCCAGCAGCCAAGTATACGGGAACAACAATGAGCAGTTCTTC,CASSQVYGNNNEQFF
TRBV20-1,TRBJ2-7,-,many,TGCAGTGCTCTCACCTCCCTGGGAGAGCAGTACTTC,CSALTSLGEQYF
TRBV15,TRBJ1-5,-,many,TGTGCCACCAGCTTCTCATTCAATCAGCCCCAGCATTTT,CATSFSFNQPQHF
TRBV18,TRBJ1-2,TRBD1,many,TGTGCCAGCTCACCATTGGACGACAGGGACTATGGCTACACCTTC,CASSPLDDRDYGYTF
TRBV12-3/TRBV12-4,TRBJ2-3,-,many,TGTGCCAGCAGGGCTCACCAGGGTTTGAGGACAGATACGCAGTATTTT,CASRAHQGLRTDTQYF
TRBV11-2,TRBJ2-3,TRBD2,many,TGTGCCAGCAGCTTAGACATGGCGGGAGTGGGGACAGATACGCAGTATTTT,CASSLDMAGVGTDTQYF
TRBV6-2/TRBV6-3,TRBJ2-7,-,many,TGTGCCAGCAGTTACCTAGTAGGGGATCTGTACTTC,CASSYLVGDLYF
TRBV7-2,TRBJ1-5,-,-,TGTGCCAGCAGCTTATATCCGGGGAGTGGAGTGGGTAGCAATCAGCCCCAGCATTTT,CASSLYPGSGVGSNQPQHF
TRBV2,TRBJ2-4,TRBD1,many,TGTGCCAGCAGGGGGACAGGGGGTATTCAGTACTTC,CASRGTGGIQYF